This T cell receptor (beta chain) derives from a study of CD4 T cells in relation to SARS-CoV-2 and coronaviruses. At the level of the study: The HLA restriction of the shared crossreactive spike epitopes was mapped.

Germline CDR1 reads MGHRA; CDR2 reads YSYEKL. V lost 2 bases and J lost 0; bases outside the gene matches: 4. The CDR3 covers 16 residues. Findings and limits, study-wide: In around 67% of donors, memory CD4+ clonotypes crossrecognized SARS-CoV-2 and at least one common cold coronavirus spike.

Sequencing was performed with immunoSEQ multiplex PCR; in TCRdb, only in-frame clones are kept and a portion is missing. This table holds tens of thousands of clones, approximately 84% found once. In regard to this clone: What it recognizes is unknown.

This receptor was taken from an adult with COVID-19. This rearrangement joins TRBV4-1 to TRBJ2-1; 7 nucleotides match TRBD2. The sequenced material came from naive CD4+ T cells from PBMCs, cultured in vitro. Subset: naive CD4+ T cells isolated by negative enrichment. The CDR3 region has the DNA TGCGCCAGCAGCCAACCATTAGCGGGCTCCTACAATGAGCAGTTCTTC. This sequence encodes CASSQPLAGSYNEQFF.